Listed below are T cell receptor beta chains from one sample, sequenced in a study of shared clonotypes between healthy human individuals. TCRdb's copy holds only in-frame clones and misses some; the assay was immunoSEQ multiplex PCR. The table lists some 1.4 million clones, approximately 96% of them singletons, with approximately 1% in the top ten. Specimen: naive CD4+ T cells sorted from blood. The receptor source for this set is a man aged 25-45 years in good health. CDR3s include the opening cysteine and the closing phenylalanine or tryptophan. Each record gives: J gene, V gene, clone size, D gene, CDR3 protein, CDR3 DNA. D genes are given only for firm matches. The listing skips clone size in some rows; elsewhere it reads once, few, many or a size class.

>TRBJ2-7|TRBV7-7|-|TRBD1
CASSFGTGGDEQYF
TGTGCCAGCAGCTTTGGGACAGGGGGCGACGAGCAGTACTTC
>TRBJ1-3|TRBV9|once|-
CASSAGADRLSGNTIYF
TGTGCCAGCAGCGCGGGAGCGGACAGACTCTCTGGAAACACCATATATTTT
>TRBJ2-1|TRBV18|-|-
CASYSGGVPNEQFF
TGTGCCAGTTACAGCGGAGGTGTCCCCAATGAGCAGTTCTTC
>TRBJ1-1|TRBV7-6|-|-
CASSLVGKRDTEAFF
TGTGCCAGCAGCTTAGTCGGGAAACGGGACACTGAAGCTTTCTTT
>TRBJ2-2|TRBV4-3|-|-
CASSQEAGTYTGELFF
TGCGCCAGCAGCCAAGAAGCAGGGACGTACACCGGGGAGCTGTTTTTT
>TRBJ2-7|TRBV9|-|-
CASSVDTGRYEQYF
TGTGCCAGCAGCGTAGACACAGGCCGCTACGAGCAGTACTTC
>TRBJ2-7|TRBV28|-|TRBD2
CASTLAGGGPYEQYF
TGTGCCAGCACCTTAGCGGGAGGTGGTCCTTACGAGCAGTACTTC
>TRBJ2-7|TRBV5-4|-|-
CASSFGQLGEQYF
TGTGCCAGCAGCTTCGGCCAACTCGGCGAGCAGTACTTC
>TRBJ1-4|TRBV6-1|-|-
CASSEGPGTTNEKLFF
TGTGCCAGCAGTGAGGGACCGGGCACAACTAATGAAAAACTGTTTTTT
>TRBJ2-1|TRBV7-9|-|TRBD2
CASSSLAGGPYNEQFF
TGTGCCAGCAGCTCCCTAGCGGGAGGGCCGTACAATGAGCAGTTCTTC
>TRBJ2-7|TRBV5-6|-|TRBD1
CASSSFDRGNEQYF
TGTGCCAGCAGCTCTTTTGACAGGGGAAACGAGCAGTACTTC
>TRBJ2-7|TRBV18|-|-
CASSTIPPTTGNLYEQYF
TGTGCCAGCTCAACCATCCCACCGACTACAGGCAATCTCTACGAGCAGTACTTC
>TRBJ1-1|TRBV18|-|-
CASSPTANTEAFF
TGTGCCAGCTCACCTACGGCGAACACTGAAGCTTTCTTT
>TRBJ2-1|TRBV5-6|-|TRBD1
CASSLGDRDPSSQFF
TGTGCCAGCAGCTTGGGGGACAGGGACCCAAGTTCGCAGTTCTTC
>TRBJ2-2|TRBV15|-|TRBD1
CATSRVSGTGGAGELFF
TGTGCCACCAGCAGAGTCTCCGGGACAGGGGGCGCCGGGGAGCTGTTTTTT
>TRBJ2-3|TRBV5-6|-|TRBD1
CASSSPRDRRTDTQYF
TGTGCCAGCAGCTCCCCCCGGGACAGACGCACAGATACGCAGTATTTT
>TRBJ1-5|TRBV15|once|-
CATSRADPEQPQHF
TGTGCCACCAGCAGAGCTGATCCCGAGCAGCCCCAGCATTTT
>TRBJ2-2|TRBV6-1|-|TRBD1
CASSENRGRTGELFF
TGTGCCAGCAGTGAAAACAGGGGGCGCACCGGGGAGCTGTTTTTT
>TRBJ1-4|TRBV28|-|-
CASGGSDEKLFF
TGTGCCAGCGGGGGGAGCGACGAAAAACTGTTTTTT
>TRBJ2-7|TRBV27|-|TRBD1
CASSFISGTGLYEQYF
TGTGCCAGCAGTTTCATTTCCGGGACAGGGTTATACGAGCAGTACTTC
>TRBJ2-1|TRBV11-3|-|-
CASSLGRYEYNEQFF
TGTGCCAGCAGCTTAGGGAGGTACGAATACAATGAGCAGTTCTTC
>TRBJ1-5|TRBV25-1|-|TRBD1
CASSGQGGYQPQHF
TGTGCCAGCAGTGGGCAGGGGGGCTATCAGCCCCAGCATTTT
>TRBJ1-5|TRBV5-8|-|-
CASSLEGGRQPQHF
TGTGCCAGCAGCCTTGAAGGGGGACGGCAGCCCCAGCATTTT
>TRBJ1-5|TRBV9|-|-
CASSVDFESEQPQHF
TGTGCCAGCAGCGTAGACTTTGAATCGGAGCAGCCCCAGCATTTT
>TRBJ2-7|TRBV18|-|TRBD1
CASSTTGAPYEQYF
TGTGCCAGCTCGACAACAGGGGCGCCCTACGAGCAGTACTTC
>TRBJ2-5|TRBV15|-|-
CATSRAGSETQYF
TGTGCCACCAGCAGAGCAGGGTCGGAGACCCAGTACTTC
>TRBJ1-2|TRBV11-2|-|-
CASSTRTRGDGGYTF
TGTGCCAGCAGCACTCGGACCCGCGGGGACGGTGGCTACACCTTC
>TRBJ1-5|TRBV28|-|-
CASSVHRDGQPQHF
TGTGCCAGCAGTGTGCATAGGGACGGTCAGCCCCAGCATTTT
>TRBJ1-4|TRBV28|-|-
CASSSPGPDEKLFF
TGTGCCAGCAGTTCCCCGGGCCCGGACGAAAAACTGTTTTTT
>TRBJ1-5|TRBV7-9|-|TRBD1
CASSLDGTGGINSNQPQHF
TGTGCCAGCAGCTTAGATGGGACAGGGGGGATTAATAGCAATCAGCCCCAGCATTTT
>TRBJ2-5|TRBV5-1|-|TRBD1
CASSYDRAGETQYF
TGCGCCAGCAGCTACGACAGGGCGGGAGAGACCCAGTACTTC
>TRBJ2-6|TRBV18|-|TRBD2
CASGSRGEHSGANVLTF
TGTGCCAGCGGTTCTCGGGGGGAACACTCTGGGGCCAACGTCCTGACTTTC
>TRBJ2-2|TRBV5-1|-|-
CASSLRTGNTGELFF
TGCGCCAGCAGCTTGAGAACAGGGAACACCGGGGAGCTGTTTTTT
>TRBJ1-5|TRBV7-2|-|-
CASSLDSQPQHF
TGTGCCAGCAGCTTAGATAGTCAGCCCCAGCATTTT
>TRBJ1-1|TRBV7-9|-|TRBD1
CASSSRGLIAEAFF
TGTGCCAGCAGCTCCAGGGGGTTGATCGCTGAAGCTTTCTTT
>TRBJ2-5|TRBV28|-|-
CASSLAGAYQETQYF
TGTGCCAGCAGTTTAGCAGGGGCGTACCAAGAGACCCAGTACTTC
>TRBJ2-2|TRBV6-6|once|-
CASSQQGRNTGELFF
TGTGCCAGCAGTCAACAGGGACGGAACACCGGGGAGCTGTTTTTT
>TRBJ2-5|TRBV6-5|-|-
CASSYYESGKETQYF
TGTGCCAGCAGTTACTACGAGTCAGGAAAAGAGACCCAGTACTTC
>TRBJ1-2|TRBV7-3|-|TRBD1
CASSLTAGQEKRYGYTF
TGTGCCAGCAGCTTAACGGCGGGACAGGAAAAGCGGTATGGCTACACCTTC
>TRBJ1-2|TRBV29-1|few|TRBD1
CSVDGQGADYGYTF
TGCAGCGTTGACGGGCAGGGGGCAGATTATGGCTACACCTTC
>TRBJ1-1|TRBV18|-|TRBD1
CASSPMGQQIF
TGTGCCAGCTCACCGATGGGACAGCAGATCTTT
>TRBJ1-4|TRBV5-1|once|TRBD1
CASSLGSGTGSEKLFF
TGCGCCAGCAGCTTGGGCTCCGGGACAGGGAGTGAAAAACTGTTTTTT
>TRBJ1-1|TRBV18|-|-
CASSPPRGRDDTEAFF
TGTGCCAGCTCACCACCACGCGGACGTGACGACACTGAAGCTTTCTTT
>TRBJ2-5|TRBV10-3|-|-
CASTNRGGPETQYF
TGTGCCTCCACGAACCGGGGCGGCCCGGAGACCCAGTACTTC
>TRBJ2-3|TRBV10-3|-|-
CAISSGRLADTQYF
TGTGCCATCAGTAGTGGGAGACTCGCAGATACGCAGTATTTT
>TRBJ2-7|TRBV5-8|-|-
CASSLVLSSYEQYF
TGTGCCAGCAGCTTGGTACTATCCAGCTACGAGCAGTACTTC
>TRBJ1-1|TRBV2|once|-
CASSEAIFRGRGTEAFF
TGTGCCAGCAGTGAAGCCATTTTTAGGGGACGGGGAACTGAAGCTTTCTTT
>TRBJ2-3|TRBV9|-|-
CASSVVGASTDTQYF
TGTGCCAGCAGCGTAGTAGGAGCGAGCACAGATACGCAGTATTTT
>TRBJ2-5|TRBV25-1|-|-
CASSDPGSETQYF
TGTGCCAGCAGTGACCCAGGGAGTGAGACCCAGTACTTC
>TRBJ2-3|TRBV2|-|-
CASSDYSDTQYF
TGTGCCAGCAGTGATTATTCGGATACGCAGTATTTT
>TRBJ2-7|TRBV7-7|-|TRBD1
CASSHNRGLGEQYF
TGTGCCAGCAGCCATAACAGGGGGCTTGGCGAGCAGTACTTC
>TRBJ2-2|TRBV7-2|-|TRBD1
CASSFPPWDRGNGELFF
TGTGCCAGCAGCTTCCCCCCCTGGGACAGGGGGAACGGGGAGCTGTTTTTT
>TRBJ2-5|TRBV19|-|-
CASSISLAGSRETQYF
TGTGCCAGTAGTATTTCCCTAGCCGGATCTAGGGAGACCCAGTACTTC
>TRBJ2-7|TRBV27|-|TRBD2
CASSTGLAGGQEQYF
TGTGCCAGCAGTACGGGACTAGCGGGAGGGCAAGAGCAGTACTTC
>TRBJ2-1|TRBV9|once|TRBD1
CASSASGTGPNEQFF
TGTGCCAGCAGCGCCTCCGGGACAGGGCCCAATGAGCAGTTCTTC
>TRBJ2-3|TRBV7-9|-|-
CASTLGQGGSTDTQYF
TGTGCCAGCACCCTAGGGCAGGGTGGAAGCACAGATACGCAGTATTTT
>TRBJ2-6|TRBV11-2|-|-
CASRPVTGANVLTF
TGTGCCAGCAGACCGGTGACCGGGGCCAACGTCCTGACTTTC
>TRBJ1-2|TRBV5-1|-|-
CASSSISGDRGGYTF
TGCGCCAGCAGCTCAATCTCAGGGGATCGAGGTGGCTACACCTTC
>TRBJ2-2|TRBV11-2|once|TRBD1
CASSLVPGTGGSGELFF
TGTGCCAGCAGCTTAGTCCCCGGGACAGGAGGGAGCGGGGAGCTGTTTTTT
>TRBJ2-6|TRBV6-6|-|TRBD1
CASGQGALVLTF
TGTGCCAGCGGACAGGGTGCCCTCGTCCTGACTTTC